This T cell receptor (beta chain) originates from a study of T cells in narcolepsy. About the study: Patients with NT1 or NT2 and healthy control donors were enrolled.

Only in-frame clones appear in the TCRdb table, and some are missing; sequencing was by immunoSEQ multiplex PCR. The table shows about 32,000 clones, with roughly 80% occurring only once. There are 17 residues in the CDR3. The V gene end was trimmed by 5 bases and the J gene end by 2 bases; junction bases not matched to a gene: 6. Germline CDR1 and CDR2: MGHDK and SYGVNS. The sample consisted of memory (CD45RA-) CD4+ T cells from blood. The V gene is TRBV25-1, the J gene TRBJ2-6, with 10 bases lining up with TRBD1. The receptor's source is a human donor in good health. CDR3 sequence: CASSQPGTGAGANVLTF. For the CDR3, the DNA is TGTGCCAGCAGTCAGCCCGGGACAGGGGCTGGGGCCAACGTCCTGACTTTC.